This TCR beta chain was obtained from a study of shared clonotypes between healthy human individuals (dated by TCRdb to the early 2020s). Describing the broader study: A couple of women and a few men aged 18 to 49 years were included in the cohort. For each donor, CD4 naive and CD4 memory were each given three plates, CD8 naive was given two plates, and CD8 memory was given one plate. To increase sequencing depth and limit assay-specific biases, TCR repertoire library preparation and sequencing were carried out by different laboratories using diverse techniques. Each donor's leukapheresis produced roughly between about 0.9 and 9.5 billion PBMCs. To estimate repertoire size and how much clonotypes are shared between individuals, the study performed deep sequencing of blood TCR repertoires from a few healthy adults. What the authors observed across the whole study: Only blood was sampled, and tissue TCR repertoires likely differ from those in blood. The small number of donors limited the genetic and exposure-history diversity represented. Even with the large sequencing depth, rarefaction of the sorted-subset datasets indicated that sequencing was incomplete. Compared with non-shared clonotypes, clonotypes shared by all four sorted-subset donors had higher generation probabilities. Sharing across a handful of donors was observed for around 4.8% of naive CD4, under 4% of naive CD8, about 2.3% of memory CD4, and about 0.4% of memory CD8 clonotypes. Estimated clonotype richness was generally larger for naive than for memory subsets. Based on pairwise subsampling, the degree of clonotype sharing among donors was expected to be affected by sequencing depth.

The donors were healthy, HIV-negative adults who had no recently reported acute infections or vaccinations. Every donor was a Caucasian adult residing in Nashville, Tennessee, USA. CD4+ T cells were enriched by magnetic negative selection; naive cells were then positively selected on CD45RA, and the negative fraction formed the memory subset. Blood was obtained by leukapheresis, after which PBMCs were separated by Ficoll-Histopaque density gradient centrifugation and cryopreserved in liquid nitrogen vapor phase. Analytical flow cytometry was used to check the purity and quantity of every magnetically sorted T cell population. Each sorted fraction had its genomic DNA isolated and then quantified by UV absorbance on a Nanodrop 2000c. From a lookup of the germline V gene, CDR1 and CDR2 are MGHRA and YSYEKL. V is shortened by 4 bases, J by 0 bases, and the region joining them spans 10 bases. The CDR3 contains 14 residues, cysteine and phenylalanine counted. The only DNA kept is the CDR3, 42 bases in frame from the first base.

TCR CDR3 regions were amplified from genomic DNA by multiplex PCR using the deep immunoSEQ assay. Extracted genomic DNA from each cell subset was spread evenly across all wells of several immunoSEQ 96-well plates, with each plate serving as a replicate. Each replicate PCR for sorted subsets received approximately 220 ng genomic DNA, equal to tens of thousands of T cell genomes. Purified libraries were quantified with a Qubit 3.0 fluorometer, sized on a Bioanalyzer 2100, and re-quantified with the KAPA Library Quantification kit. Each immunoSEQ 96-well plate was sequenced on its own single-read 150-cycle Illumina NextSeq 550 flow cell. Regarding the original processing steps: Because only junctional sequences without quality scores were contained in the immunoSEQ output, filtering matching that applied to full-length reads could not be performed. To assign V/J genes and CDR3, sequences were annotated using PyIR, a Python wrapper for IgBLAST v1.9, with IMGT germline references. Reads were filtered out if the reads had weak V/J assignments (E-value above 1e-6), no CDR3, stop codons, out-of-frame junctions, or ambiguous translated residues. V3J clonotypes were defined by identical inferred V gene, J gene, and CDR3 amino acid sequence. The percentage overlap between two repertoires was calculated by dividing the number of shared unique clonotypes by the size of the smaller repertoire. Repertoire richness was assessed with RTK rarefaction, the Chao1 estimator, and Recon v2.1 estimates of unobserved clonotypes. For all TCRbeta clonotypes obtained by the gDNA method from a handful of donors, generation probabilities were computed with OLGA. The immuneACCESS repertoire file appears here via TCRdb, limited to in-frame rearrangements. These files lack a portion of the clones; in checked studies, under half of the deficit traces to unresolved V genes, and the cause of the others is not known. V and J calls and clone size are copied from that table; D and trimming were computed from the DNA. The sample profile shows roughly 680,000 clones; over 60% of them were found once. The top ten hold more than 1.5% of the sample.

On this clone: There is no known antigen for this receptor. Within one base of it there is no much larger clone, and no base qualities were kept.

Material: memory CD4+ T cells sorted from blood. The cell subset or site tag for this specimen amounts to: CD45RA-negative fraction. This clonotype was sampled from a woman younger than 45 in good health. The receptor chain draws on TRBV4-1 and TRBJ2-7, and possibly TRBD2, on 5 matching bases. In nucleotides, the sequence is TGCGCCAGCAGCCCCCTCGGGGTCTCCTACGAGCAGTACTTC. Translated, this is CASSPLGVSYEQYF.